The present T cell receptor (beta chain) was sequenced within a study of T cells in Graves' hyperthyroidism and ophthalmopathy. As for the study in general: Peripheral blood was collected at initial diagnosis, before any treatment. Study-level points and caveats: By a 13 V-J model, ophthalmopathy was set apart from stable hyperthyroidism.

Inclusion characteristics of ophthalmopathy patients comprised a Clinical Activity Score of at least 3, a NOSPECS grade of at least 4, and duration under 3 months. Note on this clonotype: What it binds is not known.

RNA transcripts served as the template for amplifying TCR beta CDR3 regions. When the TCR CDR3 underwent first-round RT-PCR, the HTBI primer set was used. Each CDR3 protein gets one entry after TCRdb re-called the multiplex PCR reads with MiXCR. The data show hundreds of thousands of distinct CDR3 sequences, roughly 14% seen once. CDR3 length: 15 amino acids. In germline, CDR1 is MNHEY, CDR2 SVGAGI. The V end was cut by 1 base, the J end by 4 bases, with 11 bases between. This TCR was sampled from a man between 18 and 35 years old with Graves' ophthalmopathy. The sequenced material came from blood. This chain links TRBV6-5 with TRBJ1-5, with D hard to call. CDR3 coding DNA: TGTGCCAGCAGTTACTGGGAACCGACTAATCAGCCCCAGCATTTT. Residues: CASSYWEPTNQPQHF.